The 20 T cell receptor beta chains in this list originate from one sample, sequenced in a study of CD8+CD57+ T cells in acquired aplastic anemia. Patients picked for sequencing had shown CD8+CD57+ cell expansion detected by flow cytometry. Genomic DNA, the template, was used for profiling of the TCR beta VDJ and CDR3. TCRdb recomputed calls from the reads with MiXCR, one row per CDR3 protein. The sample holds under 200,000 distinct CDR3 sequences, approximately 48% seen once. The sample taken for sequencing was sorted CD4+, CD8+, or CD8+CD57+ T cells (not recorded which) from PBMCs. The source of these receptors is a human donor with aplastic anemia.

This clonotype was found many times. This chain joins TRBV20-1 and TRBJ1-5; a weak D match, TRBD1 (6 bases). Trimming stripped 3 bases from V and 6 bases from J, with 9 bases between. The length of the CDR3 is 12 residues. CDR1 is DFQATT, CDR2 SNEGSKA, per germline (reference sequence). Here the CDR3 DNA reads TGCAGTGCTAGCCCAGGGGCTCAGCCCCAGCATTTT. This gives the protein CSASPGAQPQHF.

The J gene is TRBJ2-7, the V gene TRBV9; perhaps TRBD2 as D (7 bases). The CDR3 length is 14 residues. Germline CDR1 is SGDLS and CDR2 is YYNGEE. With 4 bases removed from V and 5 bases from J, the gap between germline ends came to 16 bases. The CDR3 nucleotides are TGTGCCAGCAGCCCCCTGAGCGGGGACAACGAGCAGTACTTC. Translated: CASSPLSGDNEQYF.

This clonotype was observed many times. The chain links TRBV5-1 to TRBJ2-1, with D possibly being TRBD1 or TRBD2 (5 bases each). This CDR3 contains 13 residues. CDR1 SGHRS and CDR2 YFSETQ come from the germline V gene. V lost 2 bases and J lost 10, with 13 bases in between. CDR3 coding DNA: TGCGCCAGCAGCTTCCGGGACCCCATCGAGCAGTTCTTC. This codes for CASSFRDPIEQFF.

The rearrangement uses TRBV25-1 and TRBJ1-4; D perhaps matches TRBD1 (5 bases). This CDR3 has 15 residues. Trimming stripped 8 bases from V and 5 bases from J, with 18 bases between. Germline V gives CDR1 MGHDK, CDR2 SYGVNS. CDR3 nucleotide sequence: TGTGCCAGCCGGCCGTGGGGGGGAGGAAATGAAAAACTGTTTTTT. Its protein product is CASRPWGGGNEKLFF.

This chain links TRBV28 with TRBJ1-2, with a tentative D call TRBD1 (6 bases). CDR1 and CDR2 (germline): MDHEN, SYDVKM. V lost 8 bases, J lost 2 bases, and 12 bases lay in between. The CDR3 runs to 13 residues. CDR3 protein: CASQGQGNYGYTF. The CDR3 region has the DNA TGTGCCAGCCAGGGGCAAGGGAACTATGGCTACACCTTC.

This clonotype was recorded a few times. This rearrangement joins TRBV30 to TRBJ2-1, with TRBD2 matching 11 bases. The CDR3 sequence is 11 residues long. Germline V gene lookup returns CDR1 GTSNPN and CDR2 SVGIG (reference sequence). The junction had 6 bases not matched to a gene; V was cut back by 7 bases and J by 13 bases. In nucleotides, the CDR3 is TGTGCCTTAATAGCGGGAGGGGTCCAGTTCTTC. Amino acids: CALIAGGVQFF. The entire variable domain, with the rest obtained from reference TRBV30 and TRBJ2-1, is as follows: SQTIHQWPATLVQPVGSPLSLECTVEGTSNPNLYWYRQAAGRGLQLLFYSVGIGQISSEVPQNLSASRPQDRQFILSSKKLLLSDSGFYLCALIAGGVQFFGPGTRLTVL.

This clonotype was counted many times. CDR3 residues: CASSAWGLSNTGELFF. The DNA for the CDR3 is TGTGCCAGCAGCGCTTGGGGTTTGTCGAACACCGGGGAGCTGTTTTTT. The V and J genes are TRBV7-2 and TRBJ2-2; D ambiguous. Germline lookup yields CDR1 SGHTA and CDR2 FQGNSA. V lost 5 bases and J lost 0, with 13 bases in between. The CDR3 runs to 16 residues.

V and J are TRBV6-2 or TRBV6-3 and TRBJ2-7; D perhaps matches TRBD2 (5 bases). The V end was cut by 6 bases, the J end by 3 bases, with 9 bases between. Germline assignment: CDR1 MNHEY and CDR2 SVGEGT. This CDR3 has 12 residues. CDR3: CASSPLDYEQYF. In DNA, the CDR3 is TGTGCCAGCAGCCCACTAGACTACGAGCAGTACTTC.

This clonotype appeared many times. V gene TRBV5-1 combines with J gene TRBJ2-2; D call uncertain. The CDR3 contains 14 residues. The V gene lost 4 bases and the J gene lost 2 bases, with 9 bases spanning the gap. Looked up from germline, CDR1 is SGHRS and CDR2 is YFSETQ. The CDR3 nucleotides read TGCGCCAGCAGCCTAAAGGGTAACACCGGGGAGCTGTTTTTT. It yields the protein CASSLKGNTGELFF. The full variable domain, with the rest looked up from reference TRBV5-1 and TRBJ2-2, is KAGVTQTPRYLIKTRGQQVTLSCSPISGHRSVSWYQQTPGQGLQFLFEYFSETQRNKGNFPGRFSGRQFSNSRSEMNVSTLELGDSALYLCASSLKGNTGELFFGEGSRLTVL.

This clonotype was seen ten or more times. The V and J genes are TRBV6-1 and TRBJ1-2, with 7 bases matching TRBD1. V gave up 5 bases and J gave up 4 bases; unmatched junction bases: 4. Looked up from germline, CDR1 is MNHNS and CDR2 is SASEGT. This CDR3 contains 13 residues. CDR3 in amino acids: CASSRTGPYGYTF. Written as DNA, the CDR3 is TGTGCCAGCAGTCGGACAGGCCCCTATGGCTACACCTTC.

The chain has TRBV15 and TRBJ1-2; D unclear. This CDR3 contains 12 residues. The V gene's germline CDR1 is LNHNV and CDR2 YYDKDF (reference sequence). Trimming removed 2 bases at V and 4 bases at J, with 5 bases between. The DNA of the CDR3 is TGTGCCACCAGCAGAAACGGCTATGGCTACACCTTC. This sequence encodes CATSRNGYGYTF.

The chain uses TRBV13 and TRBJ2-3, with D unclear. Trimming removed 6 bases from V and 4 bases from J, with 17 bases in between. Germline-derived CDR1 and CDR2 are PRHDT and FYEKMQ (reference sequence). The CDR3 consists of 15 residues. The CDR3 sequence is CASSQGSRQSDTQYF. DNA of the CDR3: TGTGCCAGCAGTCAAGGGTCGAGGCAGTCAGATACGCAGTATTTT.

This clonotype was seen many times. V and J are TRBV2 and TRBJ1-1; the D is unclear. The V and J ends lost 4 bases and 1 base respectively, with 7 bases between them. The CDR3 is 13 amino acids. CDR1 is SNHLY and CDR2 is FYNNEI in the germline V gene. The CDR3 reads CASSVGGNTEAFF. CDR3 DNA sequence: TGTGCCAGCAGTGTTGGCGGGAACACTGAAGCTTTCTTT.

This clonotype has ten or more counts. The V gene is TRBV10-3, the J gene TRBJ2-7; D might be TRBD2 (6 bases). Trimming removed 7 bases from V and 4 bases from J, with 17 bases in between. CDR1 and CDR2 from the germline V gene are ENHRY and SYGVKD. The length of the CDR3 is 14 residues. The CDR3 DNA reads as TGTGCCATCACCCGGGCGCCGCGGGGTTACGAGCAGTACTTC. It encodes CAITRAPRGYEQYF.

Written as DNA, the CDR3 is TGCAGTGCTAGAGAACCAGTTTCGGGAGGCTACGAGCAGTACTTC. Its protein is CSAREPVSGGYEQYF. The chain is built from TRBV20-1 and TRBJ2-7, with 7 nucleotides matching TRBD2. From germline, CDR1 is DFQATT and CDR2 SNEGSKA (reference sequence). CDR3 length equals 15 residues. With V trimmed by 0 bases and J by 3 bases, 8 bases remained unmatched.

In the case of this clonotype: This could be a read error, since a much larger clone is one nucleotide away. DNA of the CDR3: TGTGCCGGCAGCTTATACCAGGGACTAGCGGGAGGCCGTAATGAGCAGTTCTTC. Translated: CAGSLYQGLAGGRNEQFF. The chain employs TRBV11-1 and TRBJ2-1, with TRBD2 matching 15 bases. Germline lookup yields CDR1 SGHAT and CDR2 FQDESV (reference sequence). This CDR3 spans 18 amino acids.

This clonotype was observed a handful of times. The chain has TRBV13 and TRBJ2-2, with 12 bases that match TRBD2. This CDR3 has 20 amino acids. V was pared by 5 bases and J by 5 bases, with 18 bases of the junction left unmatched. Germline CDR1 reads PRHDT; CDR2 reads FYEKMQ (reference sequence). DNA of the CDR3: TGTGCCAGCAGCCGTCGGACTAGCGGGACAACCATACGAGGGACCGGGGAGCTGTTTTTT. Its protein product is CASSRRTSGTTIRGTGELFF.

This clonotype was seen a single time. The chain joins TRBV3-1 to TRBJ1-6; D is possibly TRBD1 (6 bases). The CDR3 has 16 amino acids. Trimming cost V 0 bases and J 6 bases, with 12 bases left between them. CDR1 and CDR2 (germline): LGHDT, YNNKEL (reference sequence). CDR3 in amino acids: CASSQEWTVGNSPLHF. CDR3 nucleotide sequence: TGTGCCAGCAGCCAAGAGTGGACAGTAGGTAATTCACCCCTCCACTTT.

The chain carries TRBV19 and TRBJ2-1, with no clear D. Trimming removed 7 bases from V and 4 bases from J, with 17 bases in between. This CDR3 region has 15 residues. Looked up from germline, CDR1 is LNHDA and CDR2 is SQIVND (reference sequence). Here the CDR3 reads CASKYGGSEYNEQFF. The CDR3 nucleotides are TGTGCCAGTAAGTACGGTGGCAGCGAATACAATGAGCAGTTCTTC.

On this clonotype: A junction end diverges from the germline sequence, so it may reflect a read error. The DNA of the CDR3 is TGTGCCAGCAGGCCGGCCAGACACACTGAGGCTTTCTTT. Its translation is CASRPARHTEAFF. The chain recombines TRBV2 with TRBJ1-1; D is unresolved. Germline CDR1 reads SNHLY; CDR2 reads FYNNEI. This CDR3 has 13 amino acids.